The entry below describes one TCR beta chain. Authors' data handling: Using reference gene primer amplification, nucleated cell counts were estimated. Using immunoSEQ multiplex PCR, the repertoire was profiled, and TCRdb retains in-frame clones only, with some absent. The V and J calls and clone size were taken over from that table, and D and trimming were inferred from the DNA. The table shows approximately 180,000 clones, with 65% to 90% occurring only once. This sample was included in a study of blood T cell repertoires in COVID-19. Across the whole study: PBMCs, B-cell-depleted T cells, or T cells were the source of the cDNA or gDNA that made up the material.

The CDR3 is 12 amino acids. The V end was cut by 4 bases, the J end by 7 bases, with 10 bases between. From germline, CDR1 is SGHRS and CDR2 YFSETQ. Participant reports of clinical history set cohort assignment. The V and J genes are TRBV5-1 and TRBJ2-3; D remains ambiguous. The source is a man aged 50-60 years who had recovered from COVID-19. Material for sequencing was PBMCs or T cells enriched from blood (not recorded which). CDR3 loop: CASSLELNTQYF. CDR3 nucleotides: TGCGCCAGCAGCCTGGAATTAAATACGCAGTATTTT.